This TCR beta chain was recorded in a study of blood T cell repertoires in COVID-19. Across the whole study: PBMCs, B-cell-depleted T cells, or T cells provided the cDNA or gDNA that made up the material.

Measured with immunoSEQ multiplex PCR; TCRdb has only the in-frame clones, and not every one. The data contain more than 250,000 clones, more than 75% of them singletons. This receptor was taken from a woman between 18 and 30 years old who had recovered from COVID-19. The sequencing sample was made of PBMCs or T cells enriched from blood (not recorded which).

The CDR3 DNA reads as TGTGCCAGCAGTGAAAGTAGGACAGGGGCCTCACCCCTCCACTTT. Its protein is CASSESRTGASPLHF. The rearrangement joins TRBV6-1 to TRBJ1-6, with 9 nucleotides matching TRBD1. Germline CDR1 reads MNHNS; CDR2 reads SASEGT. This CDR3 comprises 15 residues. With V trimmed by 2 bases and J by 10 bases, 6 bases remained unmatched.